The present entry profiles one T cell receptor (beta chain) with its context. Its antigen is unknown. This CDR3 has 11 residues. Looked up from germline, CDR1 is GTSNPN and CDR2 is SVGIG (reference sequence). Trimming pared 3 bases from V and 2 bases from J, leaving 5 bases between. This specimen comes from a study of T cells in localized non-small cell lung cancer. Overall study results and limits: Elevated blood T cell density was associated with longer overall survival. Peak T cell clonality was found in uninvolved adjacent lung, exceeding tumor. Owing to sequencing of a solitary tumor region, heterogeneity cannot be discounted. Researchers found a median 57 of the top 100 tumor clones in adjacent lung.

This table comes from immunoSEQ multiplex PCR, and its TCRdb copy is limited to in-frame clones, with some not included. The sample has fewer than 100,000 clones; 80% are singletons. This TCR came from a female donor of 60 years or more with stage I lung adenocarcinoma. The source was peripheral blood, collected before any cancer treatment. The rearrangement uses TRBV30 and TRBJ2-7, with D perhaps matching TRBD1 (5 bases). The CDR3 DNA sequence: TGTGCCTGGAGCAGGGCCTACGAGCAGTACTTC. Its translation is CAWSRAYEQYF.